The 25 T cell receptor beta chains given below trace back to one sample, sequenced in a study of blood T cells in healthy people across ages. Sample-barcoded 5' priming and a J-beta primer mix drove a second PCR of 7 to 11 cycles. TCRdb re-called the 5' RACE reads through MiXCR, storing one row per CDR3 protein. The table has about 1.8 million distinct CDR3 sequences, 49% seen once. Sequenced: blood. All receptors derive from a woman aged 40 to 50 in good health.

This clonotype has a handful of counts. The CDR3 spells CASSYGGVGANVLTF. For the CDR3, the DNA is TGTGCCAGCAGTTACGGGGGCGTTGGGGCCAACGTCCTGACTTTC. The chain couples TRBV6-2 or TRBV6-3 to TRBJ2-6, with D possibly TRBD1 on 6 matching bases. Trimming cost V 2 bases and J 3 bases, with 8 bases left between them. This CDR3 has 15 amino acids. Per germline, CDR1 MNHEY and CDR2 SVGEGT.

The gene calls are TRBV7-9 and TRBJ1-2; D not resolved. The CDR3 is 12 residues long. Trimming left V 1 base short and J 6 bases short, with 6 bases between. Per germline, CDR1 SEHNR and CDR2 FQNEAQ (reference sequence). CDR3 sequence reads: CASSLDINGYTF. The CDR3 DNA sequence: TGTGCCAGCAGCTTAGACATAAATGGCTACACCTTC.

This clonotype has only a few counts. The gene calls are TRBV20-1 and TRBJ2-7; maybe TRBD1 (6 bases). V was shortened by 0 bases and J by 4 bases, with 19 bases between the two germline ends. CDR3 length: 16 residues. Germline CDR1 and CDR2: DFQATT and SNEGSKA (reference sequence). The CDR3 bases are TGCAGTGCTAGAGACTTGGGGCAGGGGATTTCGTACGAGCAGTACTTC. Amino acid sequence: CSARDLGQGISYEQYF.

V and J are TRBV7-9 and TRBJ2-3, with 9 bases fitting TRBD1. CDR3 length: 16 residues. The ends lost 6 bases at V and 2 bases at J; junction bases unmatched: 9. Germline lookup yields CDR1 SEHNR and CDR2 FQNEAQ (reference sequence). The CDR3 region has the DNA TGTGCCAGCAGTCGGAGGACAGGGGCCAACACAGATACGCAGTATTTT. Amino acid sequence: CASSRRTGANTDTQYF.

This chain joins TRBV4-3 and TRBJ1-1; no reliable D call. With 5 bases removed from V and 4 bases from J, the gap between germline ends came to 11 bases. Germline V lookup: CDR1 LGHNA, CDR2 YSLEER. This CDR3 has 13 residues. The CDR3 DNA sequence: TGCGCCAGCAGCACCAGGATGAGCACTGAAGCTTTCTTT. Residues: CASSTRMSTEAFF.

V gene TRBV27 combines with J gene TRBJ1-6, with TRBD1 matching 8 bases. Germline CDR1 MNHEY, CDR2 SMNVEV (reference sequence). This CDR3 is 12 amino acids long. V shed 8 bases, J shed 10 bases, and the junction held 4 bases outside the gene matches. In DNA, the CDR3 is TGTGCCAGCTTAACAGGGGGATCACCCCTCCACTTT. Translated, it gives CASLTGGSPLHF.

This chain links TRBV20-1 with TRBJ2-4, with a tentative D call TRBD2 (6 bases). The CDR3 has 14 residues. Deletions cut 3 bases from V and 6 bases from J, with 15 bases between. Germline CDR1 and CDR2: DFQATT and SNEGSKA (reference sequence). The CDR3 nucleotides are TGCAGTGCTAGGTACTGGGGGGAGCCAAACATTCAGTACTTC. It is translated as CSARYWGEPNIQYF.

The J gene is TRBJ1-2, the V gene TRBV10-3; 7 bases map to TRBD1. The CDR3 is 13 amino acids. Trimming at V came to 2 bases and at J to 7 bases, leaving 4 bases not matched to a gene. Germline CDR1 ENHRY, CDR2 SYGVKD. This CDR3 is CAISEQGESGYTF. As DNA, the CDR3 is TGTGCCATCAGTGAGCAGGGGGAGAGTGGCTACACCTTC.

This clonotype was counted a few times. The V call is TRBV28, the J call TRBJ2-3; possible D gene TRBD2, 5 bases. Germline V gene data show CDR1 as MDHEN and CDR2 as SYDVKM. The CDR3 totals 14 residues. V lost 5 bases to trimming and J lost 4 bases, with 13 bases between them. The DNA for the CDR3 is TGTGCCAGCAGTACCCCGGGGAACCCAGATACGCAGTATTTT. It codes for CASSTPGNPDTQYF.

The rearrangement uses TRBV15 and TRBJ2-5; tentatively, D is TRBD1 (6 bases). Germline loops: CDR1 LNHNV, CDR2 YYDKDF (reference sequence). The V end was cut by 8 bases, the J end by 5 bases, with 12 bases between. This CDR3 has 12 residues. The chain's CDR3 is CATRDMGETQYF. CDR3 coding DNA: TGTGCCACCCGGGACATGGGGGAGACCCAGTACTTC.

J is TRBJ2-3 and V is TRBV6-5; TRBD2 aligns across 9 bases. In germline, CDR1 is MNHEY, CDR2 SVGAGI. Trimming cost V 2 bases and J 4 bases; bases outside gene matches: 7. CDR3 size: 16 residues. This chain's CDR3 is CASSYRRGGRADTQYF. DNA of the CDR3: TGTGCCAGCAGTTACAGGCGGGGGGGCCGAGCAGATACGCAGTATTTT.

This clonotype has only a few counts. The chain has TRBV13 and TRBJ2-3; 7 bases agree with TRBD2. Germline assignment: CDR1 PRHDT and CDR2 FYEKMQ (reference sequence). V was clipped by 3 bases and J by 2 bases; unmatched bases: 11. CDR3 size: 17 residues. DNA of the CDR3: TGTGCCAGCAGCTTCCTAACGGGGGGTCAAGACACAGATACGCAGTATTTT. Amino acid sequence: CASSFLTGGQDTDTQYF.

The chain recombines TRBV7-2 with TRBJ2-1; 8 bases match TRBD2. Germline CDR1 is SGHTA and CDR2 is FQGNSA. This CDR3 is built from 15 residues. V lost 0 bases, J lost 4 bases, and 2 bases stayed unmatched. The CDR3 DNA sequence: TGTGCCAGCAGCTTAGCTAGCGGGGAGTACAATGAGCAGTTCTTC. Its translation is CASSLASGEYNEQFF.

V gene TRBV10-1 combines with J gene TRBJ2-1, with D possibly being TRBD1 (6 bases). Between the trimmed V and J ends, which lost 2 bases and 8 bases, there was a span of 13 bases. Per germline, CDR1 WNHNN and CDR2 SYGVQD (reference sequence). The CDR3 totals 14 residues. The CDR3 protein is CASSEQARGYEQFF. The CDR3 nucleotides read TGCGCCAGCAGTGAGCAGGCCAGGGGTTATGAGCAGTTCTTC.

The rearrangement joins TRBV5-1 to TRBJ2-1; D uncertain. The last part of the DNA fits TRBJ2-7 better; the J call may be wrong. CDR1 is SGHRS and CDR2 is YFSETQ in the germline V gene. The CDR3 runs to 16 residues. The DNA of the CDR3 is TGCGCCAGCAGTCTCAGAGAGGCCTTGCCCTACAATGAGCAGTACTTC. Translation gives CASSLREALPYNEQYF.

This clonotype appeared a single time. The rearrangement links TRBV7-9 to TRBJ1-1, with D possibly being TRBD1 (6 bases). The CDR3 has 16 residues. Germline assignment: CDR1 SEHNR and CDR2 FQNEAQ (reference sequence). With 5 bases removed from V and 0 bases from J, the gap between germline ends came to 16 bases. The CDR3 coding sequence is TGTGCCAGCAGCCTCCCCCGGGACACCCTGAACACTGAAGCTTTCTTT. It codes for CASSLPRDTLNTEAFF.

Only one count was recorded for this clonotype. The V and J genes are TRBV4-1 and TRBJ1-2; a possible D gene is TRBD1 (5 bases). The length of the CDR3 is 12 residues. The germline V gene encodes CDR1 MGHRA and CDR2 YSYEKL. Trimming shortened V by 6 bases and J by 6 bases, and 11 bases separated the two germline ends. The CDR3 DNA reads as TGCGCCAGCAGACAAAAAGGGGATGGCTACACCTTC. It translates to CASRQKGDGYTF.

The chain couples TRBV7-9 to TRBJ1-2, with D unresolved. The germline V gene encodes CDR1 SEHNR and CDR2 FQNEAQ (reference sequence). The CDR3 is made up of 13 amino acids. Trimming left V 3 bases short and J 8 bases short, with 13 bases between. CDR3 in DNA: TGTGCCAGCAGCTTGGTGGAAAAGAAGGGCTACACCTTC. Translating gives CASSLVEKKGYTF.

Only a few counts were recorded for this clonotype. The gene calls are TRBV6-2 or TRBV6-3 and TRBJ2-1; the D is unclear. Trimming pared 0 bases from V and 6 bases from J, leaving 9 bases between. Per germline, CDR1 MNHEY and CDR2 SVGEGT. This CDR3 is 14 amino acids long. The CDR3 coding sequence is TGTGCCAGCAGTTACTCGACTGGACCCAATGAGCAGTTCTTC. Translation: CASSYSTGPNEQFF.

This clonotype was observed a few times. The rearrangement uses TRBV10-3 and TRBJ1-2; TRBD1 aligns across 7 bases. This CDR3 is built from 14 residues. Germline-derived CDR1 and CDR2 are ENHRY and SYGVKD. Trimming removed 3 bases from V and 7 bases from J; junction bases left unmatched: 8. The CDR3 DNA reads TGTGCCATCAGTGAAGAAACAGGGGAGGGTGGCTACACCTTC. It specifies CAISEETGEGGYTF.

This clonotype was counted only a few times. V is TRBV4-1 and J is TRBJ2-1; 7 bases match TRBD2. CDR1 is MGHRA, CDR2 YSYEKL, per germline. Losses at the gene ends were 4 bases for V and 8 bases for J; bases not matched to a gene: 8. The CDR3 runs 14 residues. CDR3 region: CASSPFAGEDEQFF. As DNA, the CDR3 is TGCGCCAGCAGCCCCTTTGCGGGGGAGGATGAGCAGTTCTTC.

The CDR3 DNA sequence: TGTGCCTCCACGGGGGGAAGCACAGATACGCAGTATTTT. It yields the protein CASTGGSTDTQYF. The V and J genes are TRBV10-3 and TRBJ2-3; 7 nucleotides match TRBD2. This CDR3 contains 13 residues. J was trimmed by 0 bases and V by 11 bases; bases with no gene match: 5. CDR1 ENHRY and CDR2 SYGVKD come from the germline V gene.

This clonotype showed up just a few times. The chain employs TRBV25-1 and TRBJ2-7; the D gene is possibly TRBD1 (7 bases). V was cut by 10 bases and J by 2 bases, with 18 bases left in between. The CDR3 has 14 residues. The germline CDR1 and CDR2 sequences are MGHDK and SYGVNS. In DNA form, the CDR3 reads TGTGCCATCCAGGGGGTGGGGAGGACCTACGAGCAGTACTTC. It translates to CAIQGVGRTYEQYF.

This rearrangement joins TRBV10-3 to TRBJ2-7; maybe TRBD1 (5 bases). CDR1 ENHRY and CDR2 SYGVKD come from the germline V gene. The V and J ends lost 10 bases and 3 bases respectively, with 16 bases between them. This CDR3 has 13 amino acids. In DNA form, the CDR3 reads TGTGCCACCGCCCCTGGACATAACTACGAGCAGTACTTC. Translated: CATAPGHNYEQYF.

This clonotype was detected once. This chain connects TRBV20-1 to TRBJ2-1; TRBD1 matches at 7 bases. Germline CDR1 DFQATT, CDR2 SNEGSKA (reference sequence). J gave up 5 bases and V 6 bases, and 7 bases lay outside the gene matches. The CDR3 runs 13 residues. The CDR3 nucleotides are TGCAGTGCCGACAGGGAGCCGCACAATGAGCAGTTCTTC. Translation: CSADREPHNEQFF.